This TCR beta chain was documented in a study of blood T cell repertoires in COVID-19. Study-wide background: Italy, Spain and the United States were the sources of the convalescent and acute COVID-19 samples.

About this clone itself: At the DNA level, this CDR3 is encoded by other sequences in the same sample as well.

TCRdb's table, derived via immunoSEQ multiplex PCR, lists solely in-frame clones and lacks some. The sample has 60,000 to 85,000 clones, roughly 91% seen once. Seattle researchers signed up patients amid active infection and tracked them longitudinally. The CDR3 covers 14 residues. CDR1 is LNHDA and CDR2 is SQIVND in the germline V gene (reference sequence). V lost 4 bases, J lost 2 bases, and 2 bases stayed unmatched. This receptor was taken from a man aged 35 to 55 with COVID-19, enrolled during active disease. The sequenced material came from peripheral blood. This chain uses TRBV19 with TRBJ1-5; 7 bases are a match to TRBD1. The CDR3 region is CASSTTGGNQPQHF. The CDR3 bases are TGTGCCAGTAGTACCACAGGGGGCAATCAGCCCCAGCATTTT.